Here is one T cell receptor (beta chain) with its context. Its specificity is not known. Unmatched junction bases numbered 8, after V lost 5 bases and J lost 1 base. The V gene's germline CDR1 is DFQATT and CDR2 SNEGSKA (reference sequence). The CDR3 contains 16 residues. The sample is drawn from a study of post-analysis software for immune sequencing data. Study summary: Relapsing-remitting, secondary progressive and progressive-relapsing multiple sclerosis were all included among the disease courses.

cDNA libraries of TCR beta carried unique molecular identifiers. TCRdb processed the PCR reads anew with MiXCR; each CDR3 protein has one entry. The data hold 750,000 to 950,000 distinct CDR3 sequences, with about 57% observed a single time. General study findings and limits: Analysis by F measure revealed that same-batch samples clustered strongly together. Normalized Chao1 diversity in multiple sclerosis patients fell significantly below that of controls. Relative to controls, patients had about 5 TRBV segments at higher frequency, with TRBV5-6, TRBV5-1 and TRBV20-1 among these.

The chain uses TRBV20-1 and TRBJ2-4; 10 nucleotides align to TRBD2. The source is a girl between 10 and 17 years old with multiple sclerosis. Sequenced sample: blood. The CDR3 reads CSADFLAGEAKNIQYF. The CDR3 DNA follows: TGCAGTGCTGATTTCCTAGCGGGAGAGGCCAAAAACATTCAGTACTTC.